This T cell receptor (beta chain) was profiled in a study of T-cell memory formation after mild COVID-19. Study at large: Most TCR clusters belonged to a single donor. Study-wide results and limits: The study detected some responding clones in pre-infection memory, suggesting cross-reactive memory joined. Contracting clones, day 15 to 85, had balanced CD4/CD8, and later expanders favored CD4+.

TCR alpha and TCR beta cDNA libraries carrying sample barcodes and UMIs came from 5'RACE with constant-segment primers. Each CDR3 protein is one row after TCRdb ran MiXCR on the 5' RACE reads. The repertoire includes around 410,000 distinct CDR3 sequences, 23% of them detected once, and around 13% sits in the top ten. Concerning this clonotype itself: What it binds is unknown.

Trimming took 4 bases from V and 2 from J, leaving 14 bases between them. CDR3 length: 15 residues. Germline loops: CDR1 SGHKS, CDR2 YYEKEE (reference sequence). The sequenced material came from PBMCs or a T cell subset sorted from them (not recorded which). The chain is built from TRBV5-5 and TRBJ2-3, with a weak D call TRBD2 (6 bases). This receptor was taken from an adult woman who had mild COVID-19 (a few samples of this study predate the infection). Cell type and time point are not known. CDR3: CASSPGDFPTDTQYF. Written as DNA, the CDR3 is TGTGCCAGCAGCCCGGGGGACTTTCCCACAGATACGCAGTATTTT.